This is a list of T cell receptor beta chains from one sample in a study of shared clonotypes between healthy human individuals. Clones were read by immunoSEQ multiplex PCR, and TCRdb kept only the in-frame ones, dropping some. Seen here are roughly 2.5 million clones, approximately 92% observed once, and the top ten hold roughly 0.13%. The sequenced material came from naive CD4+ T cells sorted from blood. The receptors originated from a man aged 18 to 30 in good health. Each CDR3 is given without its conserved first and last residue. Fields, in order: J gene, V gene, CDR3 length, CDR3 protein.

>TRBJ1-1|TRBV7-2|8
ASTRGEAF
>TRBJ2-3|TRBV9|14
ASSVNTAAGTDTQY
>TRBJ2-1|TRBV29-1|12
SVGGGRGNNEQF
>TRBJ1-6|TRBV27|16
ASMIYRGMREGNSPLH
>TRBJ1-5|TRBV18|14
ASSPSREGGSQPQH
>TRBJ2-2|TRBV30|12
ACTTGILAGELF
>TRBJ2-1|TRBV30|14
AWSVRKAGGSYEQF
>TRBJ1-2|TRBV5-6|9
ASSSTRGYT
>TRBJ2-7|TRBV11-2|11
ASSPIATGEQY
>TRBJ2-5|TRBV4-1|11
ASSQVGGETQY
>TRBJ1-1|TRBV25-1|13
ASSPKGQYPYEAF
>NA|TRBV10-3|12
AICRDPSSYEQY
>TRBJ2-2|TRBV6-5|9
ASRTTGELF
>TRBJ2-7|TRBV5-4|12
ASSRQGSAYEQY
>TRBJ2-5|TRBV7-9|13
ASSAGQYYQETQY
>TRBJ1-2|TRBV4-1|14
ASSQPLTGRAGGYT
>TRBJ2-2|TRBV19|12
ASSNRANTGELF
>TRBJ2-5|TRBV21-1|12
ATLLDTGRKTQY
>TRBJ1-6|TRBV4-2|13
ASSQEADATRPLH
>TRBJ2-7|TRBV5-1|12
ASSFGTDTYEQY
>TRBJ2-2|TRBV4-3|10
ASSPRTGELF
>TRBJ2-1|TRBV5-1|15
ASSFEPPGQGAYEQF
>TRBJ2-3|TRBV30|13
AWSVLAGGPDTQY
>TRBJ2-2|TRBV27|10
ASMRGTGELF
>TRBJ2-2|TRBV10-3|15
AISDPSRGVNTGELF
>TRBJ1-2|TRBV6-4|11
ASGWTGGAGYT
>TRBJ2-1|TRBV29-1|11
SLSGAGWDEQF
>TRBJ1-6|TRBV6-6|12
ASSLGFQDSPLH
>TRBJ2-2|TRBV30|9
AWRNTGELF
>TRBJ1-4|TRBV19|11
ASKWTGVEKLF
>TRBJ1-3|TRBV5-6|17
ASSSGWGRYSRSGNTIY
>TRBJ2-7|TRBV11-2|11
ASSFIGGYEQY
>TRBJ2-5|TRBV29-1|11
SVLRGIQETQY
>TRBJ2-7|TRBV23-1|8
ATSSYEQY
>TRBJ2-5|TRBV7-3|13
ASSFTGIGLETQY
>TRBJ1-6|TRBV7-6|14
ASSLAVSSYNSPLH
>TRBJ2-1|TRBV5-1|14
ASSLGSSGSGNEQF
>TRBJ2-7|TRBV7-2|12
ASSLGQGNYEQY
>TRBJ2-3|TRBV12-5|14
ASGRGEGLATNTQY
>TRBJ2-3|TRBV11-3|16
ASSLDGRGNPSTDTQY
>TRBJ2-7|TRBV28|10
ASRGFSYEQY
>TRBJ2-7|TRBV2|11
ASSVKGPTEQY
>TRBJ1-6|TRBV5-1|12
ASSWDGENSPLH
>TRBJ2-1|TRBV6-6|12
ASSYLGARNEQF
>TRBJ2-1|TRBV5-1|13
ASSLTVSSYNEQF
>TRBJ2-1|TRBV11-2|10
ASSPGVNEQF
>TRBJ2-5|TRBV5-1|12
ASSIGGGTETQY
>TRBJ1-2|TRBV30|11
AWSPGTGYGYT
>TRBJ1-4|TRBV28|15
ASTPGGGVATNEKLF
>TRBJ1-3|TRBV5-1|13
ASSLAVGSGNTIY
>TRBJ1-1|TRBV28|15
ASSPWGQGGMNTEAF
>TRBJ1-1|TRBV6-6|13
ASSYLDRMNTEAF
>TRBJ2-3|TRBV30|12
AWSRRTDTDTQY
>TRBJ2-7|TRBV15|12
ATSRGTSSHEQY